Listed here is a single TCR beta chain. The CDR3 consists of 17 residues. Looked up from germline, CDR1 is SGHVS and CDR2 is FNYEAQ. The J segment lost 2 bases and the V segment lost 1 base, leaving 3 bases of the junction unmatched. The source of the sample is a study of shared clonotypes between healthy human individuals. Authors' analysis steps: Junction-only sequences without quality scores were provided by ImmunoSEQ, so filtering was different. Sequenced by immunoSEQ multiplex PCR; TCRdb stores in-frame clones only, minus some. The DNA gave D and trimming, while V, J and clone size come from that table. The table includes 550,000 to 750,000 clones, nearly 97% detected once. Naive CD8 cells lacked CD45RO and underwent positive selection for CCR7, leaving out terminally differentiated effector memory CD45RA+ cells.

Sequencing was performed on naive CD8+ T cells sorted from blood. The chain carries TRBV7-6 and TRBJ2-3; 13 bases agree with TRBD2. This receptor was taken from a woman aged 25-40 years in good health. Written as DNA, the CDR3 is TGTGCCAGCAGCTTAGGGACTAGCGGGAGTTTCACAGATACGCAGTATTTT. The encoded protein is CASSLGTSGSFTDTQYF.